What follows are 26 T cell receptor beta chains derived from one specimen sequenced in a study of blood T cell repertoires in COVID-19 (dated by TCRdb to the early 2020s). Library construction relied on the immunoSEQ multiplex PCR assay. TCRdb took over this immuneACCESS table, retaining in-frame rearrangements with V and J assigned. Such tables are incomplete; in checked studies, under half of the missing clones stem from an unresolved V gene, and the remainder is unexplained. This sample lists about 130,000 clones; around 75% were detected once. The ten top clones hold 4.5% to 5% of the sample. Sequencing was performed on peripheral blood. The receptors were sampled from a woman in her 70s with COVID-19, enrolled during active disease.

V usage is TRBV9 and J usage is TRBJ2-2, with 9 nucleotides matching TRBD2. From germline, CDR1 is SGDLS and CDR2 YYNGEE. Trimming at V came to 4 bases and at J to 6 bases, leaving 7 bases not matched to a gene. The CDR3 runs 15 residues. The CDR3 reads CASSSRGGRSGELFF. The DNA for the CDR3 is TGTGCCAGCAGCTCGCGGGGGGGAAGATCCGGGGAGCTGTTTTTT.

The chain couples TRBV9 to TRBJ2-1, with 7 nucleotides matching TRBD1. The CDR3 extends over 13 amino acids. V shed 0 bases, J shed 15 bases, and the junction held 9 bases outside the gene matches. Germline V CDR1 and CDR2: SGDLS, YYNGEE. The CDR3 coding sequence is TGTGCCAGCAGCGTAGAACAGGGGCGGGCTCTGTTCTTC. It specifies CASSVEQGRALFF.

This clone was recorded once. This chain connects TRBV15 to TRBJ2-1; no definite D call. The germline CDR1 and CDR2 sequences are LNHNV and YYDKDF (reference sequence). The CDR3 length is 16 residues. The germline V and J ends were trimmed by 3 bases and 0 bases, with 12 bases remaining between them. CDR3 region: CATSRPYGSSYNEQFF. The CDR3 DNA follows: TGTGCCACCAGCAGGCCTTATGGTAGCTCCTACAATGAGCAGTTCTTC.

This chain links TRBV7-2 with TRBJ2-5, with 7 bases identical to TRBD2. This CDR3 contains 16 residues. V was clipped by 4 bases and J by 5 bases; unmatched bases: 13. Germline values: CDR1 SGHTA, CDR2 FQGNSA. The CDR3 DNA reads as TGTGCCAGCAGCTCACGGTGGGGACTAACCCGGGAGACCCAGTACTTC. Its translation: CASSSRWGLTRETQYF.

This clone occurred a few times. The rearrangement joins TRBV5-1 to TRBJ1-1; a possible D gene is TRBD1 (5 bases). V lost 0 bases and J 0 bases, leaving 6 bases between the germline ends. CDR3 size: 14 residues. The germline V gene has CDR1 SGHRS and CDR2 YFSETQ. CDR3 residues: CASSLGQMNTEAFF. CDR3 DNA sequence: TGCGCCAGCAGCTTGGGACAGATGAACACTGAAGCTTTCTTT.

The chain joins TRBV27 to TRBJ1-1; TRBD1 might be the D (6 bases). Deletions cut 5 bases from V and 3 bases from J, with 13 bases between. Germline V gives CDR1 MNHEY, CDR2 SMNVEV (reference sequence). CDR3 length: 14 amino acids. In nucleotides, the CDR3 is TGTGCCAGCAGTGGGCCAGGGGTTGACACTGAAGCTTTCTTT. It specifies CASSGPGVDTEAFF.

The chain links TRBV7-9 to TRBJ1-1, with D possibly TRBD1 on 5 matching bases. Trimming removed 11 bases at V and 5 bases at J, with 9 bases between. The CDR3 consists of 10 residues. Germline CDR1 and CDR2: SEHNR and FQNEAQ (reference sequence). CDR3 sequence (DNA): TGTGCCTTGGGGGGGACTGAAGCTTTCTTT. This codes for CALGGTEAFF.

The chain is built from TRBV10-3 and TRBJ1-2; D may be TRBD1 (6 bases). This CDR3 contains 16 residues. Trimming removed 2 bases from V and 6 bases from J, with 19 bases in between. Germline assignment: CDR1 ENHRY and CDR2 SYGVKD. The CDR3 reads CAISEMGARGRDGYTF. The CDR3 nucleotides read TGTGCCATCAGTGAGATGGGGGCGAGGGGGAGGGATGGCTACACCTTC.

This rearrangement joins TRBV7-3 to TRBJ2-7, with 11 bases fitting TRBD2. J gave up 4 bases and V 2 bases, and 1 base lay outside the gene matches. The CDR3 contains 14 residues. Germline CDR1 SGHTA, CDR2 FQGTGA. The CDR3 nucleotides are TGTGCCAGCAGCTTATCTAGCGGGGGGTACGAGCAGTACTTC. Translation: CASSLSSGGYEQYF.

The V and J genes are TRBV6-1 and TRBJ1-1, with 10 nucleotides matching TRBD1. The germline CDR1 and CDR2 sequences are MNHNS and SASEGT. This CDR3 contains 17 residues. The trim removed 0 bases at V and 0 bases at J, leaving 4 bases unmatched. The CDR3 here is CASSEAGTGAMNTEAFF. The CDR3 bases are TGTGCCAGCAGTGAAGCTGGGACAGGGGCCATGAACACTGAAGCTTTCTTT.

The V gene is TRBV4-2, the J gene TRBJ2-3, with 10 bases fitting TRBD2. With V trimmed by 4 bases and J by 5 bases, 6 bases remained unmatched. Germline-derived CDR1 and CDR2 are LGHNA and YNFKEQ. The CDR3 consists of 15 residues. CDR3 sequence reads: CASSPRTSGQDTQYF. In DNA form, the CDR3 reads TGTGCCAGCAGCCCCCGGACTAGCGGACAAGATACGCAGTATTTT.

The CDR3 DNA is TGTGCCAGCAGCCAAGCACAGGGTAGCAATCAGCCCCAGCATTTT. Protein sequence: CASSQAQGSNQPQHF. The chain employs TRBV4-2 and TRBJ1-5, with D perhaps TRBD1 (6 bases). The germline V gene has CDR1 LGHNA and CDR2 YNFKEQ. The CDR3 extends over 15 amino acids. V was clipped by 1 base and J by 0 bases, with 7 bases between them.

The chain combines TRBV5-4 with TRBJ1-3; TRBD1 matches at 7 bases. Germline V gene sequence: CDR1 SGHNT, CDR2 YYREEE (reference sequence). V was clipped by 4 bases and J by 2 bases; unmatched bases: 3. The CDR3 is 14 amino acids. CDR3 in DNA: TGTGCCAGCAGCAAGACAGGGACTGGAAACACCATATATTTT. It yields the protein CASSKTGTGNTIYF.

The rearrangement joins TRBV19 to TRBJ1-2, with D possibly TRBD1 on 5 matching bases. Deletions cut 3 bases from V and 1 base from J, with 12 bases between. Germline assignment: CDR1 LNHDA and CDR2 SQIVND (reference sequence). The CDR3 length is 15 residues. CDR3 in amino acids: CASSIRQGGNYGYTF. Written as DNA, the CDR3 is TGTGCCAGTAGTATTCGGCAGGGTGGTAACTATGGCTACACCTTC.

This clone has more than one count but fewer than ten. The chain is built from TRBV27 and TRBJ1-6, with a possible D match to TRBD1 (6 bases). The V end was cut by 7 bases, the J end by 10 bases, with 17 bases between. The CDR3 consists of 14 residues. Looked up from germline, CDR1 is MNHEY and CDR2 is SMNVEV (reference sequence). CDR3 in amino acids: CASKTRQDFSPLHF. The CDR3 DNA reads as TGTGCCAGCAAGACAAGACAGGATTTCTCACCCCTCCACTTT.

The J gene is TRBJ1-2, the V gene TRBV5-1, with a weak D call TRBD1 (6 bases). CDR1 and CDR2 (germline): SGHRS, YFSETQ. The CDR3 covers 15 residues. The V gene lost 0 bases and the J gene lost 5 bases, with 14 bases spanning the gap. The CDR3: CASSLADSGIYGYTF. The CDR3, as DNA: TGCGCCAGCAGCTTGGCGGACAGTGGGATATATGGCTACACCTTC.

The rearrangement uses TRBV20-1 and TRBJ2-5; D gene unclear. The CDR3 loop spans 10 amino acids. Deletions cut 6 bases from V and 3 bases from J, with 5 bases between. Germline V gene data show CDR1 as DFQATT and CDR2 as SNEGSKA (reference sequence). The CDR3 DNA sequence: TGCAGTGCCTTAAAAGAGACCCAGTACTTC. Its translation is CSALKETQYF.

The chain employs TRBV2 and TRBJ1-1, with 9 bases lining up with TRBD1. J gave up 3 bases and V 6 bases, and 11 bases lay outside the gene matches. The CDR3 consists of 16 residues. The germline V gene has CDR1 SNHLY and CDR2 FYNNEI. The chain's CDR3 is CASSPPGRDRDTEAFF. As DNA, the CDR3 is TGTGCCAGCAGCCCACCCGGCCGGGACAGGGACACTGAAGCTTTCTTT. The variable domain in full, completed from reference TRBV2 and TRBJ1-1, reads EPEVTQTPSHQVTQMGQEVILRCVPISNHLYFYWYRQILGQKVEFLVSFYNNEISEKSEIFDDQFSVERPDGSNFTLKIRSTKLEDSAMYFCASSPPGRDRDTEAFFGQGTRLTVV.

This clone has just one count. The V gene is TRBV7-2, the J gene TRBJ2-5, with a possible D match to TRBD2 (6 bases). From germline, CDR1 is SGHTA and CDR2 FQGNSA. The CDR3 consists of 14 residues. Trimming left V 5 bases short and J 5 bases short, with 15 bases between. The CDR3 spells CASSQRAGVETQYF. The CDR3 bases are TGTGCCAGCAGCCAGCGGGCCGGGGTGGAGACCCAGTACTTC.

This chain uses TRBV5-1 with TRBJ1-1; D gene ambiguous. Deletions cut 0 bases from V and 4 bases from J, with 13 bases between. The CDR3 spans 15 residues. CDR1 SGHRS and CDR2 YFSETQ come from the germline V gene. The CDR3 loop is CASSLAGGLGTEAFF. The CDR3 DNA follows: TGCGCCAGCAGCTTGGCCGGCGGCCTCGGCACTGAAGCTTTCTTT.

This chain links TRBV11-3 with TRBJ1-1, with unresolved D. The CDR3 contains 13 residues. Germline CDR1 reads SGHNT; CDR2 reads YENEEA. V was cut by 6 bases and J by 4 bases, with 12 bases left in between. Here the CDR3 DNA reads TGTGCCAGCAGTGAGGCAAGAGGCACTGAAGCTTTCTTT. Translated, it gives CASSEARGTEAFF.

This chain joins TRBV7-9 and TRBJ1-1; D remains ambiguous. Trimming shortened V by 1 base and J by 5 bases, and 11 bases separated the two germline ends. CDR3 size: 14 residues. Germline V gene sequence: CDR1 SEHNR, CDR2 FQNEAQ (reference sequence). The CDR3 sequence: CASSLEVRKTEAFF. Here the CDR3 DNA reads TGTGCCAGCAGCTTAGAGGTCAGGAAGACTGAAGCTTTCTTT. The full variable domain, with the rest looked up from reference TRBV7-9 and TRBJ1-1, is DTGVSQNPRHKITKRGQNVTFRCDPISEHNRLYWYRQTLGQGPEFLTYFQNEAQLEKSRLLSDRFSAERPKGSFSTLEIQRTEQGDSAMYLCASSLEVRKTEAFFGQGTRLTVV.

V usage is TRBV6-2 or TRBV6-3 and J usage is TRBJ1-5, with 9 bases fitting TRBD1. Trimming removed 6 bases from V and 1 base from J; junction bases left unmatched: 7. CDR1 is MNHEY, CDR2 SVGEGT, per germline. The CDR3 is 16 residues long. The CDR3 DNA reads as TGTGCCAGCAGCCCTTCGGACAGGGGAAGCAATCAGCCCCAGCATTTT. Protein sequence: CASSPSDRGSNQPQHF.

This clone is a singleton in its sample. The chain has TRBV5-1 and TRBJ2-3; 10 bases are a match to TRBD2. The CDR3 length is 17 residues. CDR1 and CDR2 from the germline V gene are SGHRS and YFSETQ. V trimming: 2 bases; J trimming: 2 bases; junction bases outside the gene matches: 8. DNA of the CDR3: TGCGCCAGCAGCTTATCCGGGACTAGCGCCCCCACAGATACGCAGTATTTT. It translates to CASSLSGTSAPTDTQYF.

This chain joins TRBV30 and TRBJ1-2; D is unresolved. The germline V gene encodes CDR1 GTSNPN and CDR2 SVGIG (reference sequence). The CDR3 spans 12 residues. Trimming pared 0 bases from V and 8 bases from J, leaving 10 bases between. DNA of the CDR3: TGTGCCTGGAGTGTACCGATGGAGGGCTACACCTTC. Translating it yields CAWSVPMEGYTF.

This chain links TRBV2 with TRBJ1-3; D might be TRBD1 (5 bases). Germline-derived CDR1 and CDR2 are SNHLY and FYNNEI. V gave up 6 bases and J gave up 0 bases, with 18 bases separating them. The CDR3 totals 17 residues. The CDR3 coding sequence is TGTGCCAGCAGCCATATGGGGGGTACCTCCTCTGGAAACACCATATATTTT. Amino acid sequence: CASSHMGGTSSGNTIYF.